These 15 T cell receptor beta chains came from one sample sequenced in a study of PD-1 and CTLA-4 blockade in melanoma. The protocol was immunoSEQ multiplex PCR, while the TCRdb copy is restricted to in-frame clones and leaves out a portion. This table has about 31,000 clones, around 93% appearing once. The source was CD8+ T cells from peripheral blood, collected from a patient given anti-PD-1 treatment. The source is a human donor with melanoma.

CDR3 sequence: CASSDVEWALAFF. The CDR3 DNA sequence: TGTGCCAGCAGTGACGTAGAGTGGGCGTTGGCTTTCTTT. The V gene is TRBV25-1, the J gene TRBJ1-1; unclear D gene. Trimming removed 3 bases at V and 11 bases at J, with 16 bases between. Germline assignment: CDR1 MGHDK and CDR2 SYGVNS. The CDR3 sequence is 13 residues long.

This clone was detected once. The CDR3, as DNA: TGTGCCAGCACGGGCAGTCCAAGTTCCTACGAGCAGTACTTC. This codes for CASTGSPSSYEQYF. The chain uses TRBV6-5 and TRBJ2-7; D remains unclear. Germline loops: CDR1 MNHEY, CDR2 SVGAGI. With 7 bases removed from V and 1 base from J, the gap between germline ends came to 14 bases. The CDR3 has 14 residues.

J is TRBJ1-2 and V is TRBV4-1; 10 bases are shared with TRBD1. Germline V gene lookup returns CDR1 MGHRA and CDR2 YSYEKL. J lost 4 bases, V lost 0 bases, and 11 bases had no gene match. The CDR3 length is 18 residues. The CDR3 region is CASSQDGGQGIIGYGYTF. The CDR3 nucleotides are TGCGCCAGCAGCCAAGATGGGGGACAGGGGATTATAGGCTATGGCTACACCTTC.

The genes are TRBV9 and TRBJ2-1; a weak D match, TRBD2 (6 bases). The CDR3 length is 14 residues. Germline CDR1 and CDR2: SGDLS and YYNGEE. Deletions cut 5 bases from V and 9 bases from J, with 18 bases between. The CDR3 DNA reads TGTGCCAGCAGGGGAGGTCGCCCGGGGAGTGAGCAGTTCTTC. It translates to CASRGGRPGSEQFF.

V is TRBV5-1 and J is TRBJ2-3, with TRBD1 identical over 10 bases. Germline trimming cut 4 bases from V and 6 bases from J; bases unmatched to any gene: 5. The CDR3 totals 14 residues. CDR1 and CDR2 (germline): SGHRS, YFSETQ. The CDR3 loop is CASSETGGADTQYF. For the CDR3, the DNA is TGCGCCAGCAGCGAGACAGGGGGCGCGGATACGCAGTATTTT.

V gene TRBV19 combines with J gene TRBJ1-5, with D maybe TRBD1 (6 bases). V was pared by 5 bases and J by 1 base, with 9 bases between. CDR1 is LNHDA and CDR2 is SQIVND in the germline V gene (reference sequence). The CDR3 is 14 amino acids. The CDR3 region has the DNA TGTGCCAGTAGTGCCGGACAGAGCAATCAGCCCCAGCATTTT. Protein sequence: CASSAGQSNQPQHF. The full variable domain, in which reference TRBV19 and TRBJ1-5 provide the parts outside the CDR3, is DGGITQSPKYLFRKEGQNVTLSCEQNLNHDAMYWYRQDPGQGLRLIYYSQIVNDFQKGDIAEGYSVSREKKESFPLTVTSAQKNPTAFYLCASSAGQSNQPQHFGDGTRLSIL.

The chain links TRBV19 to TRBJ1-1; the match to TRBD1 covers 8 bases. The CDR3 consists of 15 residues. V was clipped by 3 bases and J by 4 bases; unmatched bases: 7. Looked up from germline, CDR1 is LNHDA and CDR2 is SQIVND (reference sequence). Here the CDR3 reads CASSIPGGSSTEAFF. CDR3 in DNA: TGTGCCAGTAGTATCCCAGGGGGCTCCAGCACTGAAGCTTTCTTT.

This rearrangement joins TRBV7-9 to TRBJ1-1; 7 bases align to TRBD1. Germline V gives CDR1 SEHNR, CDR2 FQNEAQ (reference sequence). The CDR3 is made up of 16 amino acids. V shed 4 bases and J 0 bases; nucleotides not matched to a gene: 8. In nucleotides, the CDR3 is TGTGCCAGCAGCTCCTCGCGGACAGGCGTGAACACTGAAGCTTTCTTT. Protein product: CASSSSRTGVNTEAFF.

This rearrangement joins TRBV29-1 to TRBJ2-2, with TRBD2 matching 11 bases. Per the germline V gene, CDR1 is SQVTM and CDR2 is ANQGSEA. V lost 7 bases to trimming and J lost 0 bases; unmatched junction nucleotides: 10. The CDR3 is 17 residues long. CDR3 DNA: TGCAGCGCCGATGGCCTAGCGGGGGGCCCGAACACCGGGGAGCTGTTTTTT. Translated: CSADGLAGGPNTGELFF.

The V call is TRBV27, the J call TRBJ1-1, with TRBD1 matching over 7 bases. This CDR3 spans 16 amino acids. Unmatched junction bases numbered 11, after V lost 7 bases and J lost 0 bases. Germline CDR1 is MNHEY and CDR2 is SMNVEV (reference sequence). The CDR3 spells CASKGVRGVLNTEAFF. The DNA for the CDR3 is TGTGCCAGCAAGGGGGTCAGGGGGGTTTTGAACACTGAAGCTTTCTTT.

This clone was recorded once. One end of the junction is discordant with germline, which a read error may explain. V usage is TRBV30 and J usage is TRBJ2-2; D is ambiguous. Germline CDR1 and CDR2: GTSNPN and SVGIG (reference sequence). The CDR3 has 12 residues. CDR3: CAWGVAPGELFF. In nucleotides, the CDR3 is TGTGCCTGGGGTGTGGCCCCCGGGGAGCTGTTTTTT.

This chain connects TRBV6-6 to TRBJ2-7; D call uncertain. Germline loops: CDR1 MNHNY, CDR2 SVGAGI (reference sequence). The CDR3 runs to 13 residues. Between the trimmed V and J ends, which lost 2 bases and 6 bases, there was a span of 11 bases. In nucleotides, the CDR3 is TGTGCCAGCAGTTACGAGGAAATCAGCGAGCAGTACTTC. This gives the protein CASSYEEISEQYF.

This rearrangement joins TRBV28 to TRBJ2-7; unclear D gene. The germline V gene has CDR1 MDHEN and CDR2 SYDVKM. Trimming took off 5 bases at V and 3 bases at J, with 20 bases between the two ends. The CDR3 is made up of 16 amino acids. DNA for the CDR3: TGTGCCAGCAGTCCCCTCCCACATTACCCCGTCTACGAGCAGTACTTC. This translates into CASSPLPHYPVYEQYF.

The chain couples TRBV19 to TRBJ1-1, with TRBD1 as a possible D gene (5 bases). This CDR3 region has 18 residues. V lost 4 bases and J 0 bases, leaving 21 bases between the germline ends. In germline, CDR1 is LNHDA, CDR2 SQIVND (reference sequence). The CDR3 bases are TGTGCCAGTAGTACCGACGAGGGGAAGGAAAGATTGAACACTGAAGCTTTCTTT. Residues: CASSTDEGKERLNTEAFF.

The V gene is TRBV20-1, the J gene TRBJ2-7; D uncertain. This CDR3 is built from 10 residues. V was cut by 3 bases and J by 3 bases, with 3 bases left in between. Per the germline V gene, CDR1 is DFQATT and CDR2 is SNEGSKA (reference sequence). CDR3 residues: CSASSYEQYF. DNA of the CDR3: TGCAGTGCTAGTAGCTACGAGCAGTACTTC.